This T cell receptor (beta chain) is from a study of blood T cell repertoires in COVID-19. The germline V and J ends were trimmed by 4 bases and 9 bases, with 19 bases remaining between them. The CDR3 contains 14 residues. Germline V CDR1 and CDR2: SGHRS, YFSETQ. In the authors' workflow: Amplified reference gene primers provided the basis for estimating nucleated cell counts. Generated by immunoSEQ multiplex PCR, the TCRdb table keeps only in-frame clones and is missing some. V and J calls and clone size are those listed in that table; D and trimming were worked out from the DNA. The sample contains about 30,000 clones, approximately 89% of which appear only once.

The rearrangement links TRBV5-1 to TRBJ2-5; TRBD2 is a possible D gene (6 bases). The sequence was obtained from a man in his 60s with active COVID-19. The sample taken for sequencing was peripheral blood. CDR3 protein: CASSGGTPVASQYF. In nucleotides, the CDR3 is TGCGCCAGCAGCGGCGGGACGCCCGTCGCGTCCCAGTACTTC.